The 29 T cell receptor beta chains listed next were all sequenced from one sample in a study of control samples from healthy donors and cancer patients. Method: immunoSEQ multiplex PCR; TCRdb's copy keeps in-frame clones and lacks some. Here the sample spans some 74,000 clones, 94% being singletons. Sequencing input: blood. The receptors stem from a woman under 40 in good health.

This clone was seen only once. CDR3 bases: TGTGCCAGCAGCTTGCTCTCTGGAAACACCATATATTTT. Translation: CASSLLSGNTIYF. This chain connects TRBV13 to TRBJ1-3; no clear D. The CDR3 is 13 residues long. Looked up from germline, CDR1 is PRHDT and CDR2 is FYEKMQ (reference sequence). The ends were cut back, 3 bases at V and 0 bases at J, with 3 bases in the middle.

For the CDR3, the DNA is TGTGCCAGCAGCTTGATTGGGACAGGGAATTTACAGTTCTTC. Its translation is CASSLIGTGNLQFF. The chain couples TRBV7-9 to TRBJ2-1; 9 bases line up with TRBD1. Germline trimming cut 3 bases from V and 13 bases from J; bases unmatched to any gene: 10. CDR3 size: 14 residues. Germline CDR1 is SEHNR and CDR2 is FQNEAQ (reference sequence).

The chain couples TRBV19 to TRBJ1-2; D gene ambiguous. Trimming removed 4 bases from V and 5 bases from J, with 14 bases in between. Per germline, CDR1 LNHDA and CDR2 SQIVND (reference sequence). CDR3 size: 14 residues. CDR3 protein: CASSTDGGQYGYTF. Written as DNA, the CDR3 is TGTGCCAGTAGTACGGACGGAGGGCAGTATGGCTACACCTTC.

J is TRBJ2-3 and V is TRBV28; D perhaps matches TRBD1 (6 bases). This CDR3 is built from 16 residues. In germline, CDR1 is MDHEN, CDR2 SYDVKM. Between the trimmed V and J ends, which lost 2 bases and 0 bases, there was a span of 12 bases. Here the CDR3 reads CASSLLDSRSTDTQYF. For the CDR3, the DNA is TGTGCCAGCAGTTTACTGGACAGCCGTAGCACAGATACGCAGTATTTT.

The DNA of the CDR3 is TGTGCCAGCAGCTCTAGCGGGGGTACAGATACGCAGTATTTT. Residues: CASSSSGGTDTQYF. The chain couples TRBV2 to TRBJ2-3; 10 nucleotides align to TRBD2. The germline gives CDR1 SNHLY, CDR2 FYNNEI. This CDR3 is 14 amino acids long. V shed 6 bases and J 3 bases; nucleotides not matched to a gene: 3. Together with reference TRBV2 and TRBJ2-3, the CDR3 gives the full variable domain: EPEVTQTPSHQVTQMGQEVILRCVPISNHLYFYWYRQILGQKVEFLVSFYNNEISEKSEIFDDQFSVERPDGSNFTLKIRSTKLEDSAMYFCASSSSGGTDTQYFGPGTRLTVL.

The chain links TRBV18 to TRBJ1-5; tentatively, D is TRBD1 (6 bases). This CDR3 region has 15 residues. V lost 6 bases and J 6 bases, leaving 18 bases between the germline ends. CDR1 and CDR2 from the germline V gene are KGHSH and LQKENI. The CDR3: CASSQQKGGIQPQHF. CDR3 sequence (DNA): TGTGCCAGCTCCCAACAAAAAGGGGGGATTCAGCCCCAGCATTTT.

The chain couples TRBV5-1 to TRBJ1-4, with D possibly matching TRBD1 (6 bases). CDR1 is SGHRS and CDR2 is YFSETQ in the germline V gene. V lost 4 bases, J lost 2 bases, and 12 bases lay in between. The CDR3 contains 15 residues. The CDR3 loop is CASSTRGLTNEKLFF. CDR3 bases: TGCGCCAGCAGCACCAGGGGTTTGACTAATGAAAAACTGTTTTTT.

This chain connects TRBV5-1 to TRBJ1-1; D uncertain. The length of the CDR3 is 14 residues. V was cut by 5 bases and J by 0 bases, with 11 bases left in between. Germline values: CDR1 SGHRS, CDR2 YFSETQ. The CDR3 sequence is CASREAPVNTEAFF. The DNA of the CDR3 is TGCGCCAGCAGAGAGGCGCCGGTGAACACTGAAGCTTTCTTT.

The rearrangement joins TRBV16 to TRBJ1-2; perhaps TRBD1 as D (6 bases). There are 16 residues in the CDR3. Trimming cost V 2 bases and J 6 bases, with 19 bases left between them. Germline-derived CDR1 and CDR2 are KGHSY and FQNENV. In DNA form, the CDR3 reads TGTGCCAGCAGCCAACGGGGCGGGGGGGGCGGCAATGGCTACACCTTC. Its protein is CASSQRGGGGGNGYTF.

J is TRBJ1-2 and V is TRBV29-1; possibly TRBD1 for D (6 bases). Trimming left V 4 bases short and J 3 bases short, with 15 bases between. The CDR3 spans 14 residues. From germline, CDR1 is SQVTM and CDR2 ANQGSEA. The CDR3 DNA is TGCAGCGTTGTCTTCACAGGGCTAGACTATGGCTACACCTTC. Residues: CSVVFTGLDYGYTF.

This chain uses TRBV6-5 with TRBJ1-6; D call uncertain. Trimming pared 6 bases from V and 0 bases from J, leaving 6 bases between. The germline gives CDR1 MNHEY, CDR2 SVGAGI. The CDR3 runs 14 residues. The CDR3 DNA is TGTGCCAGCAGAGTTCCCTCCTATAATTCACCCCTCCACTTT. Translated, it gives CASRVPSYNSPLHF.

The chain uses TRBV5-6 and TRBJ1-5; the D is unclear. V lost 2 bases to trimming and J lost 1 base, with 7 bases between them. The CDR3 extends over 14 amino acids. Germline CDR1 and CDR2: SGHDT and YYEEEE. CDR3 region: CASSLGRSNQPQHF. The CDR3 nucleotides read TGTGCCAGCAGCTTAGGGAGGAGCAATCAGCCCCAGCATTTT.

The rearrangement links TRBV6-2 or TRBV6-3 to TRBJ2-2; possible D gene TRBD1, 6 bases. There are 14 residues in the CDR3. With 5 bases removed from V and 5 bases from J, the gap between germline ends came to 12 bases. Germline loops: CDR1 MNHEY, CDR2 SVGEGT. CDR3 sequence reads: CASSPTRGTGELFF. DNA of the CDR3: TGTGCCAGCAGTCCAACCAGGGGAACCGGGGAGCTGTTTTTT.

This clone appeared a single time. V usage is TRBV7-4 and J usage is TRBJ2-7, with D maybe TRBD1 (6 bases). Germline V gene sequence: CDR1 SGHVT, CDR2 SQSDAQ. Trimming took 6 bases from V and 3 from J, leaving 27 bases between them. The CDR3 runs 18 residues. The CDR3 loop is CASSLKLRNIRDNYEQYV. In DNA, the CDR3 is TGTGCCAGCAGTCTGAAACTTAGGAATATCCGGGACAACTACGAGCAGTACGTC.

This clone was seen a single time. CDR3 nucleotides: TGCGCCAGCAGCTCCGACAGGGCTGGAAACACCATATATTTT. This translates into CASSSDRAGNTIYF. The chain combines TRBV5-1 with TRBJ1-3; 7 bases map to TRBD1. The CDR3 is 14 amino acids. Germline CDR1 is SGHRS and CDR2 is YFSETQ. The V gene end was trimmed by 3 bases and the J gene end by 2 bases; junction bases not matched to a gene: 2. Variable domain in full (rest from reference TRBV5-1 and TRBJ1-3): KAGVTQTPRYLIKTRGQQVTLSCSPISGHRSVSWYQQTPGQGLQFLFEYFSETQRNKGNFPGRFSGRQFSNSRSEMNVSTLELGDSALYLCASSSDRAGNTIYFGEGSWLTVV.

This clone was picked up a small number of times. The genes are TRBV19 and TRBJ2-7; perhaps TRBD2 as D (7 bases). V was cut by 6 bases and J by 2 bases, with 14 bases left in between. CDR3 size: 14 residues. Germline CDR1 and CDR2: LNHDA and SQIVND (reference sequence). CDR3 in DNA: TGTGCCAGTAGGAGAGAGGGGGGGACCTACGAGCAGTACTTC. Protein: CASRREGGTYEQYF.

This clone was recorded once. The chain uses TRBV5-6 and TRBJ1-2; no definite D call. Germline V CDR1 and CDR2: SGHDT, YYEEEE. V was shortened by 0 bases and J by 8 bases, with 8 bases between the two germline ends. The CDR3 sequence is 12 residues long. The CDR3 DNA sequence: TGTGCCAGCAGCTTGGTAGGGTTCGGCTACACCTTC. Protein product: CASSLVGFGYTF.

The rearrangement joins TRBV19 to TRBJ2-6; 7 bases are shared with TRBD2. CDR1 and CDR2 (germline): LNHDA, SQIVND (reference sequence). This CDR3 spans 18 amino acids. V shed 4 bases, J shed 0 bases, and the junction held 9 bases outside the gene matches. The CDR3 reads CASSRTGGTHSGANVLTF. The CDR3 DNA follows: TGTGCCAGTAGTAGGACGGGGGGAACCCACTCTGGGGCCAACGTCCTGACTTTC.

V is TRBV11-3 and J is TRBJ2-7; D uncertain. CDR1 is SGHNT, CDR2 YENEEA, per germline. V lost 1 base, J lost 2 bases, and 12 bases lay in between. The CDR3 has 15 amino acids. CDR3 bases: TGTGCCAGCAGCTTAGGAGGACCTAAAACCTACGAGCAGTACGTC. The encoded protein is CASSLGGPKTYEQYV.

The gene calls are TRBV7-9 and TRBJ1-2; possible D gene TRBD1, 5 bases. This CDR3 region has 14 residues. V gave up 1 base and J gave up 4 bases, with 10 bases separating them. Germline values: CDR1 SEHNR, CDR2 FQNEAQ (reference sequence). CDR3 in amino acids: CASSLVIQGYGYTF. The CDR3 DNA is TGTGCCAGCAGCTTAGTGATTCAGGGCTATGGCTACACCTTC. The variable domain in full, with the rest retrieved from reference TRBV7-9 and TRBJ1-2, is DTGVSQNPRHKITKRGQNVTFRCDPISEHNRLYWYRQTLGQGPEFLTYFQNEAQLEKSRLLSDRFSAERPKGSFSTLEIQRTEQGDSAMYLCASSLVIQGYGYTFGSGTRLTVV.

The genes are TRBV2 and TRBJ2-1; TRBD1 matches 8 bases. Germline loops: CDR1 SNHLY, CDR2 FYNNEI. With 6 bases clipped from V and 4 bases from J, the junction kept 8 bases outside the gene matches. There are 15 residues in the CDR3. CDR3 sequence (DNA): TGTGCCAGCAGGGAACCGACAGGGGATTACAATGAGCAGTTCTTC. As protein: CASREPTGDYNEQFF.

This clone was seen a few times. The chain is built from TRBV28 and TRBJ1-4; D is unclear. Germline V lookup: CDR1 MDHEN, CDR2 SYDVKM. The V end lost 8 bases, the J end lost 0 bases, and 13 bases lay between the germline ends. The length of the CDR3 is 15 residues. The CDR3 protein is CASRTPSTTNEKLFF. In DNA form, the CDR3 reads TGTGCCAGCCGTACGCCCTCCACAACTAATGAAAAACTGTTTTTT.

Notes on this clone: The same CDR3 is also encoded by other DNA sequences in this sample. The CDR3 reads CASSQVGGTGRGGYTF. CDR3 nucleotide sequence: TGTGCCAGCAGCCAAGTGGGGGGGACAGGCCGGGGGGGCTACACCTTC. The gene calls are TRBV14 and TRBJ1-2; 8 nucleotides match TRBD1. This CDR3 contains 16 residues. Per germline, CDR1 SGHDN and CDR2 FVKESK. J gave up 8 bases and V 1 base, and 12 bases lay outside the gene matches.

V gene TRBV11-2 combines with J gene TRBJ2-5; 10 bases agree with TRBD1. V trimming: 5 bases; J trimming: 4 bases; junction bases outside the gene matches: 16. In germline, CDR1 is SGHAT, CDR2 FQNNGV. The CDR3 contains 18 residues. The CDR3 sequence is CASSPHHPATGGSETQYF. The CDR3 DNA reads TGTGCCAGCAGCCCACACCACCCCGCGACAGGGGGCTCAGAGACCCAGTACTTC.

This chain connects TRBV7-9 to TRBJ2-1; D gene ambiguous. The CDR3 totals 13 residues. V gave up 3 bases and J gave up 7 bases, with 10 bases separating them. The germline CDR1 and CDR2 sequences are SEHNR and FQNEAQ (reference sequence). CDR3 amino acids: CASSFNGENEQFF. The CDR3 coding sequence is TGTGCCAGCAGCTTTAACGGTGAGAATGAGCAGTTCTTC.

The rearrangement joins TRBV28 to TRBJ2-7; TRBD1 aligns across 10 bases. Germline CDR1 reads MDHEN; CDR2 reads SYDVKM. J was trimmed by 0 bases and V by 5 bases; bases with no gene match: 10. CDR3 size: 17 residues. The CDR3 is CASSPRPGQGPSYEQYF. CDR3 nucleotides: TGTGCCAGCAGTCCAAGACCGGGACAGGGGCCCTCCTACGAGCAGTACTTC.

The CDR3: CASSETGGWDQPQHF. The CDR3 coding sequence is TGTGCCAGCAGCGAAACAGGGGGCTGGGATCAGCCCCAGCATTTT. The V and J genes are TRBV7-9 and TRBJ1-5, with 9 bases aligning to TRBD1. V shed 5 bases and J 5 bases; nucleotides not matched to a gene: 7. Germline V gene data show CDR1 as SEHNR and CDR2 as FQNEAQ (reference sequence). This CDR3 comprises 15 residues.

The chain uses TRBV5-1 and TRBJ2-5, with TRBD1 identical over 7 bases. Germline V gene lookup returns CDR1 SGHRS and CDR2 YFSETQ. The CDR3 contains 15 residues. V lost 0 bases, J lost 0 bases, and 2 bases stayed unmatched. The CDR3 nucleotides read TGCGCCAGCAGCTTGGTCACAGGGGACCAAGAGACCCAGTACTTC. It encodes CASSLVTGDQETQYF. Full variable domain (missing parts from reference TRBV5-1 and TRBJ2-5): KAGVTQTPRYLIKTRGQQVTLSCSPISGHRSVSWYQQTPGQGLQFLFEYFSETQRNKGNFPGRFSGRQFSNSRSEMNVSTLELGDSALYLCASSLVTGDQETQYFGPGTRLLVL.

The chain combines TRBV6-5 with TRBJ1-2; possible D gene TRBD1, 6 bases. The V end lost 6 bases, the J end lost 6 bases, and 11 bases lay between the germline ends. Per germline, CDR1 MNHEY and CDR2 SVGAGI. The CDR3 consists of 12 residues. The CDR3 spells CASRTGSNGYTF. The CDR3 DNA reads TGTGCCAGCAGGACAGGATCTAATGGCTACACCTTC.